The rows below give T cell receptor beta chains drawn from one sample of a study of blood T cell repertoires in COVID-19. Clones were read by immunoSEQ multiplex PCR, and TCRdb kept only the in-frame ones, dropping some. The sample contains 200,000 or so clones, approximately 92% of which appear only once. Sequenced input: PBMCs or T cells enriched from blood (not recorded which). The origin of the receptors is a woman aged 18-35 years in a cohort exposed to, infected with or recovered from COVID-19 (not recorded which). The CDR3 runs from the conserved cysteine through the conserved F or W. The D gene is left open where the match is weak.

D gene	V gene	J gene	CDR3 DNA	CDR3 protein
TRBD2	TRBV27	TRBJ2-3	TGTGCCAGCGGCCCCACCGGGGGACTAGCGGGAGTTACGCAGTATTTT	CASGPTGGLAGVTQYF
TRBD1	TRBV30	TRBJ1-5	TGTGCCTGGAGTCCCGGGACAGGGGGCGGCAATCAGCCCCAGCATTTT	CAWSPGTGGGNQPQHF
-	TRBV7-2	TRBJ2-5	TGTGCCAGCAGCGCCCGACGGGAAGAGACCCAGTACTTC	CASSARREETQYF
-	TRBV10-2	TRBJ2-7	TGCGCCAGCAGCGCCCGGGACAACCCCTACGAGCAGTACTTC	CASSARDNPYEQYF
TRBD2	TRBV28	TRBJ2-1	TGTGCCAGCAGTTCCTACGAGCGGGGGGCCGGGGGACAGTTCTTC	CASSSYERGAGGQFF
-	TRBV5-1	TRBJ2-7	TGCGCCAGCTTCGGAGACTCCTACGAGCAGTACTTC	CASFGDSYEQYF
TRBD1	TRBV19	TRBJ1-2	TGTGCCAGTAGTATAGAAGGACAGGTTCTGAACTATGGCTACACCTTC	CASSIEGQVLNYGYTF
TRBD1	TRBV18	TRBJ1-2	TGTGCCAGCTCACCGTCCGGGACAGGGGATAGCTATGGCTACACCTTC	CASSPSGTGDSYGYTF
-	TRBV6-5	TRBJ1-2	TGTGCCAGCAGACTGACAGCCTTAACCTATGGCTACACCTTC	CASRLTALTYGYTF
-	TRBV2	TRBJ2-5	TGTGCCAGCGAACAGGGTCTGGCTGGCGAATTTGGCACGACCCAGTACTTC	CASEQGLAGEFGTTQYF
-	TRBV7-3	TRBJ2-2	TGTGCCAGCAGACCCAGCGGGACAAACACCGGGGAGCTGTTTTTT	CASRPSGTNTGELFF
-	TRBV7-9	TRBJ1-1	TGTGCCAGCAGCCCAACTACCGCTGAAGCTTTCTTT	CASSPTTAEAFF
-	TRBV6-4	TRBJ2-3	TGTGCCAGCAGTGACCTAGTCACGCAGTATTTT	CASSDLVTQYF
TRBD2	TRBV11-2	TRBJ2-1	TGTGCCAGCAGCTCGTACGCTAGCGGGTACAATGAGCAGTTCTTC	CASSSYASGYNEQFF